Listed below are T cell receptor beta chains from one sample, sequenced in a study of T cells in Graves' hyperthyroidism and ophthalmopathy. TCRdb independently ran MiXCR on the multiplex PCR reads; one entry per CDR3 protein. The table includes 330,000 or so distinct CDR3 sequences, around 20% detected once. Sequenced input: blood. These receptor sequences come from a man aged 50 to 59 with Graves' ophthalmopathy. Each CDR3 is given with its conserved first and last residue. D genes are given only for firm matches. Rows give clone size only sometimes, using once, few, many, or a class for an expanded clone.

d_call | clone_size | j_call | v_call | cdr3_nt | cdr3_aa
- | few | TRBJ1-1 | TRBV10-3 | TGTGCCATCAGTGGGACGACGGTGAACACTGAAGCTTTCTTT | CAISGTTVNTEAFF
- | many | TRBJ1-6 | TRBV3-1 | TGTGCCAGCACCGAAGGGGCAGGAAGGAATTCACCCCTCCACTTT | CASTEGAGRNSPLHF
- | - | TRBJ2-6 | TRBV20-1 | TGCAGTGCTAGTGACTTATCTGGGGCCAACGTCCTGACTTTC | CSASDLSGANVLTF
TRBD2 | - | TRBJ2-7 | TRBV6-1 | TGTGCCAGCAGTACGGGACTAGCGGGTTACGAGCAGTACTTC | CASSTGLAGYEQYF
- | few | TRBJ2-7 | TRBV7-2 | TGTGCCAGCAGCCAGGAGGGCGGGAATGCCTACGAGCAGTACTTC | CASSQEGGNAYEQYF
- | few | TRBJ1-3 | TRBV6-6 | TGTGCCAGCAGTTACGATGGAAACACCATATATTTT | CASSYDGNTIYF
- | - | TRBJ2-7 | TRBV27 | TGTGCCAGCAGTCCCGATTCCCCCGGGTACGAGCAGTACTTC | CASSPDSPGYEQYF
- | few | TRBJ1-2 | TRBV7-2 | TGTGCCAGCCCCGGGGAGTCCCTTAACTATGGCTACACCTTC | CASPGESLNYGYTF
- | few | TRBJ1-4 | TRBV15 | TGTGCCACCAGCACCCGGGACCTTAATGAAAAACTGTTTTTT | CATSTRDLNEKLFF
TRBD2 | few | TRBJ2-1 | TRBV2 | TGTGCCAGCAGTGAACTAGCGGGAGGTGCTGAGCAGTTCTTC | CASSELAGGAEQFF
- | many | TRBJ1-1 | TRBV7-8 | TGTGCCAGCAGCTTAGGGCAGTCCACTGAAGCTTTCTTT | CASSLGQSTEAFF
TRBD1 | many | TRBJ2-3 | TRBV18 | TGTGCCAGCTCTCGGGACAGGCTTAGCACAGATACGCAGTATTTT | CASSRDRLSTDTQYF
- | - | TRBJ2-5 | TRBV24-1 | TGTGCCACCAGCCTGGGGGAGACCCAGTACTTC | CATSLGETQYF
TRBD1 | many | TRBJ1-5 | TRBV28 | TGTGCCAGCAGTTTACCCCCGGGACAGGGACGCAATCAGCCCCAGCATTTT | CASSLPPGQGRNQPQHF
TRBD1 | - | TRBJ1-6 | TRBV5-1 | TGCGCCAGCAGCAGGGGACAGGGGAATTCACCCCTCCACTTT | CASSRGQGNSPLHF
- | few | TRBJ2-7 | TRBV6-6 | TGTGCCAGCAGTTACTCGATTTCAGGGGCCAACGAGCAGTACTTC | CASSYSISGANEQYF
TRBD1 | few | TRBJ2-2 | TRBV28 | TGTGCCAGCAGTCCCCCAGGGGGCCCATGGGACGGCGGGGAGCTGTTTTTT | CASSPPGGPWDGGELFF
- | few | TRBJ1-1 | TRBV12-3/TRBV12-4 | TGTGCCAGCTCTGCTGGGGTTCCTGAAGCTTTCTTT | CASSAGVPEAFF
TRBD2 | - | TRBJ2-3 | TRBV5-4 | TGTGCCAGCAGCTTGGACGCTAGCGGGGGCACAGATACGCAGTATTTT | CASSLDASGGTDTQYF
- | many | TRBJ2-3 | TRBV3-1 | TGTGCCAGCGGTAGCGGAAGCACAGATACGCAGTATTTT | CASGSGSTDTQYF
TRBD1 | many | TRBJ1-1 | TRBV11-1 | TGTGCCAGCAGCATAGCGAAGTACTGGGACAGCCGAATGAACACTGAAGCTTTCTTT | CASSIAKYWDSRMNTEAFF
- | few | TRBJ1-5 | TRBV28 | TGTGCCAGCAGTTTACCCACGGGGGGTGGGGGAAATAGCAATCAGCCCCAGCATTTT | CASSLPTGGGGNSNQPQHF
TRBD2 | many | TRBJ2-7 | TRBV30 | TGTGCCTGGACAAGCGGGAACTACGAGCAGTACTTC | CAWTSGNYEQYF
- | - | TRBJ2-3 | TRBV6-2/TRBV6-3 | TGTGCCAGCAGTTATTTGGGGGCCAACACAGATACGCAGTATTTT | CASSYLGANTDTQYF
TRBD2 | many | TRBJ2-7 | TRBV6-6 | TGTGCCAGCAGTTACTCGAAGGCGGGAGGCTCCTACGAGCAGTACTTC | CASSYSKAGGSYEQYF
TRBD1 | - | TRBJ2-1 | TRBV4-1 | TGCGCCAGCAGTACAGGGGTTCGTGAGTATGAGCAGTTCTTC | CASSTGVREYEQFF
- | - | TRBJ2-7 | TRBV7-2 | TGTGCCAGCAGCTTCCTTAGCTCCTACGAGCAGTACTTC | CASSFLSSYEQYF
TRBD1 | - | TRBJ2-2 | TRBV29-1 | TGCAGCGTTGAACAGGGGGCGGTCACCGGGGAGCTGTTTTTT | CSVEQGAVTGELFF
- | - | TRBJ1-1 | TRBV19 | TGTGCCACCGAACCTACTCCGGGGGCTGAAGCTTTCTTT | CATEPTPGAEAFF
- | - | TRBJ2-1 | TRBV27 | TGTGCCAGCAGTCCCAACTACCTCTTCTCCTACAATGAGCAGTTCTTC | CASSPNYLFSYNEQFF
- | many | TRBJ1-2 | TRBV3-1 | TGTGCCAGCAGCCATCCGGGTGTGAGCTATGGCTACACCTTC | CASSHPGVSYGYTF
- | - | TRBJ2-5 | TRBV20-1 | TGCAGTGCTAGGGGCGGCCACCAAGAGACCCAGTACTTC | CSARGGHQETQYF
- | once | TRBJ1-1 | TRBV24-1 | TGTGCCACCAGTGGCGTCACGGGTGAAGCTTTCTTT | CATSGVTGEAFF
- | - | TRBJ2-7 | TRBV19 | TGTGCCAGTAGTCGCCGGCCTTCCTACGAGCAGTACTTC | CASSRRPSYEQYF
- | - | TRBJ1-4 | TRBV6-1 | TGTGCCAGCAGTGAGACTGGTCGTGAAAAACTGTTTTTT | CASSETGREKLFF
TRBD1 | many | TRBJ1-1 | TRBV7-3 | TGTGCCAGCAGCTTATCAGGGGGCGCTCCCCCCACTGAAGCTTTCTTT | CASSLSGGAPPTEAFF
- | many | TRBJ1-2 | TRBV10-3 | TGTGCCATCAGACCCGACAGTACAGGTGGTGGCTACACCTTC | CAIRPDSTGGGYTF
TRBD2 | many | TRBJ2-1 | TRBV27 | TGTGCCAGCAGGATGGGGACTAGCAGATACAATGAGCAGTTCTTC | CASRMGTSRYNEQFF
TRBD2 | few | TRBJ2-5 | TRBV18 | TGTGCCAGCTCACCAGAGGTTGGACTAGCGACCCAGTACTTC | CASSPEVGLATQYF
- | few | TRBJ1-6 | TRBV5-1 | TGCGCCAGCAGCTTTGAGGGAGGCAATTCACCCCTCCACTTT | CASSFEGGNSPLHF
TRBD2 | - | TRBJ2-6 | TRBV20-1 | TGCAGTGCTAGACCCGGGACTAGGGCCAACGTCCTGACTTTC | CSARPGTRANVLTF
- | few | TRBJ1-1 | TRBV14 | TGTGCCAGCAGCAGCCGGGACACGATATTTTCTGAAGCTTTCTTT | CASSSRDTIFSEAFF
TRBD1 | - | TRBJ1-2 | TRBV27 | TGTGCCAGCAGTTTAACAGGGGGCCCCTATGGCTACACCTTC | CASSLTGGPYGYTF
TRBD2 | - | TRBJ2-3 | TRBV28 | TGTGCCAGCAGTTTGGATTTAGCGGGAGGGCCAGATACGCAGTATTTT | CASSLDLAGGPDTQYF
TRBD1 | few | TRBJ2-7 | TRBV5-4 | TGTGCCAGCAGCTTGGCGACAGGGGGACGCGAGCAGTACTTC | CASSLATGGREQYF
- | many | TRBJ2-1 | TRBV29-1 | TGCAGCGTTGAAGCGCAAGGGGACAATGAGCAGTTCTTC | CSVEAQGDNEQFF
- | - | TRBJ2-3 | TRBV19 | TGTGCCAGTAGTACGTTTCTGACAGGAGCAGATACGCAGTATTTT | CASSTFLTGADTQYF
- | many | TRBJ2-7 | TRBV7-9 | TGTGCCAGCAGCTCCCCGACAGAACCCTACGAGCAGTACTTC | CASSSPTEPYEQYF
- | many | TRBJ1-1 | TRBV20-1 | TGCAGTGCTAGAGACAGGAGGGGCATATTAAACACTGAAGCTTTCTTT | CSARDRRGILNTEAFF
TRBD2 | - | TRBJ2-7 | TRBV20-1 | TGCAGTGCTAGTGATGAGAGCGGGAGAAGCTACGAGCAGTACTTC | CSASDESGRSYEQYF
- | - | TRBJ2-2 | TRBV7-9 | TGTGCCAGCAGCCAGAGCGCAGCCGGGGAGCTGTTTTTT | CASSQSAAGELFF
TRBD1 | many | TRBJ1-6 | TRBV2 | TGTGCCAGCAGTCCTCTCCCGGGACAGGGGTATTCACCCCTCCACTTT | CASSPLPGQGYSPLHF
TRBD2 | few | TRBJ2-3 | TRBV5-1 | TGCGCCAGCAGCTTGAGCGGGAGGGAGGGAGATACGCAGTATTTT | CASSLSGREGDTQYF